A single sample is the source of the 24 T cell receptor beta chains below, sequenced in a study of blood T cell repertoires in COVID-19. The table came from immunoSEQ multiplex PCR; TCRdb's copy has only in-frame clones and leaves some out. The sample yields about 220,000 clones, 80% to 90% seen once. The sequenced sample consisted of peripheral blood. The receptors derive from a man aged 30 to 39 with active or convalescent COVID-19.

This chain uses TRBV7-8 with TRBJ1-1; unclear D gene. V lost 5 bases, J lost 4 bases, and 11 bases lay in between. The germline V gene encodes CDR1 SGHVS and CDR2 FQNEAQ. The CDR3 has 13 residues. The CDR3 loop reads CASSPTTVTEAFF. The CDR3 coding sequence is TGTGCCAGCAGCCCTACCACGGTCACTGAAGCTTTCTTT.

The J gene is TRBJ2-3, the V gene TRBV14; 13 bases fit TRBD2. The CDR3 length is 17 residues. Germline V gene lookup returns CDR1 SGHDN and CDR2 FVKESK. V was clipped by 5 bases and J by 1 base; unmatched bases: 6. The CDR3 DNA reads TGTGCCAGCAGCGCCCAGGGGACTAGCGGGGGCACAGATACGCAGTATTTT. Translating gives CASSAQGTSGGTDTQYF.

The chain combines TRBV28 with TRBJ2-7; D remains ambiguous. V gave up 3 bases and J gave up 6 bases, with 9 bases separating them. The CDR3 spans 12 residues. The germline V gene has CDR1 MDHEN and CDR2 SYDVKM. CDR3 bases: TGTGCCAGCAGTTTGAGGCAACTCGAGCAGTACTTC. Protein sequence: CASSLRQLEQYF.

The rearrangement uses TRBV18 and TRBJ2-7, with D possibly TRBD1 on 6 matching bases. CDR3 length: 14 amino acids. In germline, CDR1 is KGHSH, CDR2 LQKENI. V was pared by 4 bases and J by 0 bases, with 10 bases between. The CDR3 sequence: CASSLDRNSYEQYF. The CDR3 bases are TGTGCCAGCTCACTCGACAGGAACTCCTACGAGCAGTACTTC.

The chain joins TRBV28 to TRBJ2-7, with 9 bases lining up with TRBD1. V was clipped by 6 bases and J by 7 bases; unmatched bases: 7. This CDR3 comprises 13 residues. CDR1 is MDHEN and CDR2 is SYDVKM in the germline V gene. The CDR3 DNA follows: TGTGCCAGCAGACGGGACAGGGTGAAAGAGCAGTACTTC. Translation: CASRRDRVKEQYF.

This chain uses TRBV18 with TRBJ1-1; D possibly corresponds to TRBD1 (6 bases). The CDR3 is 14 amino acids. V lost 3 bases and J lost 1, with 9 bases in between. The germline gives CDR1 KGHSH, CDR2 LQKENI. CDR3 sequence: CASSPGAGNTEAFF. CDR3 nucleotide sequence: TGTGCCAGCTCACCGGGGGCAGGGAACACTGAAGCTTTCTTT.

The sample holds a few counts of this clone. This chain links TRBV5-6 with TRBJ2-1; 8 positions agree with TRBD2. The CDR3 has 15 residues. CDR1 SGHDT and CDR2 YYEEEE come from the germline V gene. V trimming: 8 bases; J trimming: 2 bases; junction bases outside the gene matches: 9. The CDR3 DNA is TGTGCCAGTCTGGCGGGGGGACTCGCCTACAATGAGCAGTTCTTC. Translating gives CASLAGGLAYNEQFF.

This chain uses TRBV5-6 with TRBJ2-7; 8 bases fit TRBD2. The CDR3 contains 15 residues. CDR1 and CDR2 (germline): SGHDT, YYEEEE. The junction had 9 bases not matched to a gene; V was cut back by 4 bases and J by 3 bases. In nucleotides, the CDR3 is TGTGCCAGCAGCCGCCCGGGGGGGACCTTCTACGAGCAGTACTTC. The encoded protein is CASSRPGGTFYEQYF.

About this clone itself: The junction does not match germline at one end; this may be a read error. This chain connects TRBV6-2 or TRBV6-3 to TRBJ1-5; 8 bases fit TRBD1. This CDR3 contains 16 residues. Per the germline V gene, CDR1 is MNHEY and CDR2 is SVGEGT. The CDR3 reads CASCYFGTGLNQPQHF. CDR3 DNA: TGTGCCAGCTGTTACTTCGGGACAGGTCTTAATCAGCCCCAGCATTTT.

The V call is TRBV7-8, the J call TRBJ1-2, with a weak D call TRBD1 (6 bases). With 1 base removed from V and 7 bases from J, the gap between germline ends came to 19 bases. The CDR3 totals 16 residues. Germline values: CDR1 SGHVS, CDR2 FQNEAQ. The CDR3 DNA reads as TGTGCCAGCAGCTTAGGGGTACGCAGGACAGATGCTGGCTACACCTTC. Translating it yields CASSLGVRRTDAGYTF.

This rearrangement joins TRBV4-1 to TRBJ2-6, with unresolved D. V was shortened by 4 bases and J by 0 bases, with 10 bases between the two germline ends. CDR1 and CDR2 from the germline V gene are MGHRA and YSYEKL. CDR3 size: 16 residues. CDR3 sequence reads: CASSPTELSGANVLTF. CDR3 DNA: TGCGCCAGCAGCCCGACTGAACTCTCTGGGGCCAACGTCCTGACTTTC.

This chain links TRBV9 with TRBJ1-2, with D perhaps matching TRBD1 (5 bases). Trimming removed 4 bases from V and 4 bases from J, with 11 bases in between. The CDR3 sequence is 13 residues long. Germline CDR1 is SGDLS and CDR2 is YYNGEE. CDR3 coding DNA: TGTGCCAGCAGCACCCGACAGTCCTATGGCTACACCTTC. Its translation: CASSTRQSYGYTF.

The V gene is TRBV19, the J gene TRBJ1-1; D is ambiguous. Germline lookup yields CDR1 LNHDA and CDR2 SQIVND (reference sequence). Trimming pared 5 bases from V and 6 bases from J, leaving 13 bases between. This CDR3 spans 13 amino acids. The DNA of the CDR3 is TGTGCCAGTAGTCCTCTTAACCCAGCTGAAGCTTTCTTT. As protein: CASSPLNPAEAFF.

This clone occurred a few times. J is TRBJ1-3 and V is TRBV3-1 (or the pseudogene TRBV3-2); D is ambiguous. Trimming removed 3 bases at V and 2 bases at J, with 11 bases between. The germline gives CDR1 LGHDT, CDR2 YNNKEL (reference sequence). The CDR3 consists of 15 residues. CDR3 residues: CASSHVRRAGNTIYF. In nucleotides, the CDR3 is TGTGCCAGCAGCCATGTCCGGAGGGCTGGAAACACCATATATTTT.

The rearrangement joins TRBV2 to TRBJ2-1; D is possibly TRBD2 (6 bases). Trimming removed 3 bases at V and 7 bases at J, with 25 bases between. The CDR3 length is 18 residues. Germline-derived CDR1 and CDR2 are SNHLY and FYNNEI. CDR3 coding DNA: TGTGCCAGCAGTGATCGGGTGACGGATGGTTTTCGGGGGAATGAGCAGTTCTTC. Its protein product is CASSDRVTDGFRGNEQFF.

J is TRBJ2-7 and V is TRBV18; TRBD2 matches at 11 bases. The CDR3 sequence is 16 residues long. The V segment lost 5 bases and the J segment 5 bases; nucleotides outside the gene matches: 11. The germline gives CDR1 KGHSH, CDR2 LQKENI. The CDR3 protein is CASSALTSGSVDEQYF. The CDR3 nucleotides are TGTGCCAGCTCAGCCCTTACTAGCGGGAGTGTGGACGAGCAGTACTTC.

The genes are TRBV20-1 and TRBJ2-3; 8 nucleotides match TRBD2. Losses at the gene ends were 3 bases for V and 0 bases for J; bases not matched to a gene: 8. This CDR3 has 16 residues. Germline values: CDR1 DFQATT, CDR2 SNEGSKA (reference sequence). CDR3 protein: CSASGREGRSTDTQYF. CDR3 in DNA: TGCAGTGCTAGTGGACGGGAGGGCAGAAGCACAGATACGCAGTATTTT.

The chain couples TRBV28 to TRBJ2-7; no definite D call. The germline V and J ends were trimmed by 3 bases and 3 bases, with 18 bases remaining between them. In germline, CDR1 is MDHEN, CDR2 SYDVKM. This CDR3 is 16 amino acids long. The CDR3 nucleotides are TGTGCCAGCAGTTTCCACCTCGCGGAGCTCAGCTACGAGCAGTACTTC. Protein product: CASSFHLAELSYEQYF.

This clone was picked up many times. The V gene is TRBV21-1, the J gene TRBJ2-1; the D call in the table, TRBD1, was not verified against the DNA. TRBV21-1 constitutes a pseudogene. The CDR3 is 15 residues long. CDR3 DNA sequence: TGTGCCAGCAGCAAGACAGGGAGTGGGGTACATGAGCAGTTCTTC. It specifies CASSKTGSGVHEQFF.

The J gene is TRBJ2-1, the V gene TRBV16; 11 nucleotides align to TRBD2. Per the germline V gene, CDR1 is KGHSY and CDR2 is FQNENV. After removal of 4 bases from V and 11 bases from J, the junction contained 13 bases not matched to a gene. This CDR3 is 16 amino acids long. CDR3 in amino acids: CASSPTPSGRRLQQFF. CDR3 DNA: TGTGCCAGCAGCCCAACCCCTAGCGGGAGGCGCCTCCAGCAGTTCTTC.

V usage is TRBV19 and J usage is TRBJ2-1; 9 bases line up with TRBD2. Per the germline V gene, CDR1 is LNHDA and CDR2 is SQIVND (reference sequence). The junction had 10 bases not matched to a gene; V was cut back by 6 bases and J by 10 bases. The CDR3 is 14 amino acids. CDR3 in DNA: TGTGCCAGTAGGCTTGGCGGGGGGGCGAGGGAGCAGTTCTTC. Translated, it gives CASRLGGGAREQFF.

V usage is TRBV7-9 and J usage is TRBJ1-6, with 8 bases matching TRBD1. CDR1 and CDR2 (germline): SEHNR, FQNEAQ (reference sequence). The CDR3 loop spans 15 amino acids. With 5 bases clipped from V and 3 bases from J, the junction kept 3 bases outside the gene matches. The CDR3 spells CASSPGQGYNSPLHF. The DNA of the CDR3 is TGTGCCAGCAGCCCAGGACAGGGCTATAATTCACCCCTCCACTTT.

V is TRBV19 and J is TRBJ1-5; the D is unclear. This CDR3 has 13 amino acids. The V end was cut by 3 bases, the J end by 4 bases, with 7 bases between. Per the germline V gene, CDR1 is LNHDA and CDR2 is SQIVND (reference sequence). The CDR3 bases are TGTGCCAGTAGTATTCAGGCTAATCAGCCCCAGCATTTT. It specifies CASSIQANQPQHF.

This sequence joins TRBV20-1 and TRBJ2-1; TRBD1 is a possible D gene (6 bases). Trimming stripped 6 bases from V and 6 bases from J, with 9 bases between. Germline lookup yields CDR1 DFQATT and CDR2 SNEGSKA (reference sequence). The CDR3 totals 11 residues. CDR3 loop: CSAPGANEQFF. CDR3 coding DNA: TGCAGTGCACCAGGGGCCAATGAGCAGTTCTTC.